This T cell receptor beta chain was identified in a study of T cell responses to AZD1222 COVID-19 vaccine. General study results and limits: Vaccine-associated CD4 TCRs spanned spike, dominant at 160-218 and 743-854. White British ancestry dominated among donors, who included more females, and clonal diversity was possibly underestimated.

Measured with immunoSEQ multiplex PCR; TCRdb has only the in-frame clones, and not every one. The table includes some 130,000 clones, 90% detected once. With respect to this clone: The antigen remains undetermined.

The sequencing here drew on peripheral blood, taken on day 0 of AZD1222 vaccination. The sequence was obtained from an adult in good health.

The CDR3 DNA follows: TGTGCCAGCAGACCTAACCTCAGGGGTTGGGAGACCCAGTACTTC. Translating it yields CASRPNLRGWETQYF. This chain links TRBV28 with TRBJ2-5, with D perhaps matching TRBD1 (6 bases). The CDR3 length is 15 residues. Germline assignment: CDR1 MDHEN and CDR2 SYDVKM. V dropped 6 bases and J dropped 5 bases, with 19 bases sitting between them.